This entry features one T cell receptor beta chain sequence. Its target is unknown. The data were taken from a study of post-analysis software for immune sequencing data. The study's findings and limits: The study found significantly lower normalized Chao1 diversity in multiple sclerosis patients than in controls. Patients had higher frequencies than controls of roughly 5 TRBV segments, including TRBV5-6, TRBV5-1 and TRBV20-1.

Each TCR beta cDNA library carried unique molecular identifiers. T cells numbering about 0.9 to 10 million yielded cDNA molecules that totaled some 500,000. TCRdb itself ran the PCR reads through MiXCR, one entry per CDR3 protein. The sample carries about 540,000 distinct CDR3 sequences, roughly 34% recorded once. CDR1 and CDR2 from the germline V gene are LNHNV and YYDKDF (reference sequence). Trimming took 0 bases from V and 7 from J, leaving 9 bases between them. The CDR3 runs 13 residues. This chain uses TRBV15 with TRBJ1-2, with D unclear. Material for sequencing was blood. The TCR originated in a girl younger than 18 with multiple sclerosis. The CDR3: CATSRDSEFGYTF. CDR3 in DNA: TGTGCCACCAGCAGAGATAGTGAATTTGGCTACACCTTC.